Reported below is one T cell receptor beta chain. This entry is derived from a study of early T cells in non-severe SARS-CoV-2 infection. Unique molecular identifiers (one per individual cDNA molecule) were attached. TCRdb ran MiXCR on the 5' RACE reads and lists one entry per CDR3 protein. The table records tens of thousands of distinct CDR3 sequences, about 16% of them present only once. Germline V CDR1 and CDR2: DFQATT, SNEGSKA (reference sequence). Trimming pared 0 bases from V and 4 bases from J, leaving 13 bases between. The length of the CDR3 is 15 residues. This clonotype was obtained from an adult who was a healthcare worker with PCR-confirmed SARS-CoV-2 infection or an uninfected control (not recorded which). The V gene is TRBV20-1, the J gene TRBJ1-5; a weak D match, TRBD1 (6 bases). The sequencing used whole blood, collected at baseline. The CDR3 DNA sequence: TGCAGTGCTAGAGATTACGCAGGGGAAAATCAGCCCCAGCATTTT. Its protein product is CSARDYAGENQPQHF.